This TCR beta chain originates from a study of control samples from healthy donors and cancer patients. Germline CDR1 and CDR2: SEHNR and FQNEAQ (reference sequence). V shed 5 bases and J shed 1 base, with 9 bases lying between them. This CDR3 has 14 amino acids. Clones were read by immunoSEQ multiplex PCR, and TCRdb kept only the in-frame ones, dropping some. The sample comprises some 54,000 clones, 95% to 97% of which are singletons, and around 1.9% rests with the top ten. The receptor's source is a young woman in good health. Sequenced input: blood. V is TRBV7-9 and J is TRBJ2-1; D is unresolved. CDR3 residues: CASSGVVSYNEQFF. In DNA, the CDR3 is TGTGCCAGCAGCGGGGTGGTATCCTACAATGAGCAGTTCTTC.